This T cell receptor (beta chain) is drawn from a study of metastatic and nonmetastatic thyroid tumors. Across the whole study: Malignant and benign thyroid patients had repertoires compared in peripheral blood and tumor or nodule tissue. Study-wide results and limits: Within blood and tumor, benign nodules reportedly had significantly lower TCR beta diversity than malignant thyroid tumors did.

All patients reached thyroid surgery having received no treatment beforehand. Through MiXCR, TCRdb re-clonotyped the PCR reads. The sample has about 20,000 clones; around 11% are singletons. The CDR3 totals 12 residues. Germline CDR1 and CDR2: DFQATT and SNEGSKA (reference sequence). Trimming left V 6 bases short and J 2 bases short, with 7 bases between. This clone showed up many times. The antigen is unknown. The V gene is TRBV20-1, the J gene TRBJ1-4; D gene ambiguous. Source material: blood. This TCR was recovered from a female donor with papillary thyroid cancer or a benign thyroid nodule (not recorded which). Some clones in this sample may be carry-over from other donors' samples. The CDR3 DNA follows: TGCAGTGCAAGACGTACTAATGAAAAACTGTTTTTT. It is translated as CSARRTNEKLFF.